This T cell receptor beta chain derives from a study of OX40 agonist ivuxolimab in advanced cancers. On the study more broadly: From 23 to 79 years was the age range, with a mean of around 57 years, and approximately 84% were male. Overall study results and limits: At 0.1 to 3.0 mg/kg and by week 6, CD4+ and CD8+ T cells in the blood had expanded clonally. Among the nonresponders, some also had low normalized T-cell clonal expansion.

The protocol was immunoSEQ multiplex PCR, while the TCRdb copy is restricted to in-frame clones and leaves out a portion. Of fewer than 70,000 clones in the sample, about 81% were seen once. The CDR3 spans 17 residues. Germline V gene sequence: CDR1 SGHDN, CDR2 FVKESK. Trimming cost V 2 bases and J 4 bases, with 15 bases left between them. As concerns this clone: What it binds is not known.

The source of this sequence is an adult with an advanced solid tumor such as melanoma, head and neck, liver or kidney cancer. V and J are TRBV14 and TRBJ2-6; tentative D call: TRBD1 (6 bases). This specimen was CD4+ or CD8+ T cells sorted from blood, taken in a trial of the OX40 agonist ivuxolimab. The CDR3 sequence: CASSQRLTGTGANVLTF. Here the CDR3 DNA reads TGTGCCAGCAGCCAAAGGTTAACAGGGACCGGGGCCAACGTCCTGACTTTC. Full variable domain (rest looked up from reference TRBV14 and TRBJ2-6): EAGVTQFPSHSVIEKGQTVTLRCDPISGHDNLYWYRRVMGKEIKFLLHFVKESKQDESGMPNNRFLAERTGGTYSTLKVQPAELEDSGVYFCASSQRLTGTGANVLTFGAGSRLTVL.